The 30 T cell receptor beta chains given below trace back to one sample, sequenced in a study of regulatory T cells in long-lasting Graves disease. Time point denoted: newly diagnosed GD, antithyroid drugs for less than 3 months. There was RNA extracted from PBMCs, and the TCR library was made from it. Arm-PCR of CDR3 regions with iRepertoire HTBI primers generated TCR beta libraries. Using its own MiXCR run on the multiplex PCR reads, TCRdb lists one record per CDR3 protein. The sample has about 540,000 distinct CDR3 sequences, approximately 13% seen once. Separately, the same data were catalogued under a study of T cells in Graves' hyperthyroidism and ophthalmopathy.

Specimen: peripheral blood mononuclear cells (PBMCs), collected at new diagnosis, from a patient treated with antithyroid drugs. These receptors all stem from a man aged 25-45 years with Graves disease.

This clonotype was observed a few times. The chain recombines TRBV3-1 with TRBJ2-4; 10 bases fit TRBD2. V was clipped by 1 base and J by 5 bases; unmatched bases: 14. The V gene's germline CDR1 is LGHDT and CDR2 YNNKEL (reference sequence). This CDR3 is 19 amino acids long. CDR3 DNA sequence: TGTGCCAGCAGCCAAGGAAATTTTTATAGCCTAGCGGGAGAAAACATTCAGTACTTC. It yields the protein CASSQGNFYSLAGENIQYF.

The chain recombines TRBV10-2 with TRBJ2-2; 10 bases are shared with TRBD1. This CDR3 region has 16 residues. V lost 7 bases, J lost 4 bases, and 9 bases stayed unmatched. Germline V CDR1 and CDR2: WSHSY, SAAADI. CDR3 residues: CASNGQGGGITGELFF. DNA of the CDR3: TGCGCCAGCAACGGACAGGGGGGCGGGATCACCGGGGAGCTGTTTTTT.

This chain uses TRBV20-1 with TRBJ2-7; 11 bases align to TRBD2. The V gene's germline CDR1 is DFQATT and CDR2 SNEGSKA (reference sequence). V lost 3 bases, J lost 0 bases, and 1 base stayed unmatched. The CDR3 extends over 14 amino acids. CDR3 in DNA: TGCAGTGCTAGGACTAGCGGGACCTCCTACGAGCAGTACTTC. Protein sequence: CSARTSGTSYEQYF.

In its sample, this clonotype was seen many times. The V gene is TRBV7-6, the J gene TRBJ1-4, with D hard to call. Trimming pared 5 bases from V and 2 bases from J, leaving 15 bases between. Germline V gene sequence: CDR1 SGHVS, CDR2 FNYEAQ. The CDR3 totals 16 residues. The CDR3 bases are TGTGCCAGCAGCCGCTCTCCGTCGGGGACTAATGAAAAACTGTTTTTT. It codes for CASSRSPSGTNEKLFF.

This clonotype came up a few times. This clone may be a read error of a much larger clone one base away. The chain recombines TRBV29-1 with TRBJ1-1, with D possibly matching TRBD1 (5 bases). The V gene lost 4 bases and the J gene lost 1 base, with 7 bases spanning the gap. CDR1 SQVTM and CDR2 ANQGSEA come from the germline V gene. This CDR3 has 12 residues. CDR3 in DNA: TGCAGCGTTGGCAGGGAGAACACTGAAGCTTTCTTT. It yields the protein CSVGRENTEAFF. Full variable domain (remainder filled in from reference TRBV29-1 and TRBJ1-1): SAVISQKPSRDICQRGTSLTIQCQVDSQVTMMFWYRQQPGQSLTLIATANQGSEATYESGFVIDKFPISRPNLTFSTLTVSNMSPEDSSIYLCSVGRENTEAFFGQGTRLTVV.

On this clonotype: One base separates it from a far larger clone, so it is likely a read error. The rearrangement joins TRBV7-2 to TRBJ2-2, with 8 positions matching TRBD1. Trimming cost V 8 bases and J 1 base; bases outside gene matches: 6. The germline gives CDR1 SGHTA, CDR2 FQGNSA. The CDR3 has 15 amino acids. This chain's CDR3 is CASLSGTGNTGELFF. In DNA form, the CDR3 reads TGTGCCAGCCTCTCCGGGACAGGGAACACCGGGGAGCTGTTTTTT.

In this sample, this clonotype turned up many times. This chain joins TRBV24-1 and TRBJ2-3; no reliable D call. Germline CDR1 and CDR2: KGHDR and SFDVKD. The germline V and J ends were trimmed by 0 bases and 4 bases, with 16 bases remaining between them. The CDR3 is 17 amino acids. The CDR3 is CATSDLDTVGKADTQYF. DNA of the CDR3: TGTGCCACCAGTGATTTGGATACCGTGGGTAAGGCAGATACGCAGTATTTT.

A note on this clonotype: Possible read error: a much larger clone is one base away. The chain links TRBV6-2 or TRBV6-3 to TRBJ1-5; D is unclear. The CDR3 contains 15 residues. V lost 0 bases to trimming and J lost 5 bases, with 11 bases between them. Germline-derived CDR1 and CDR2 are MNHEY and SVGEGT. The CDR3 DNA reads TGTGCCAGCAGTTACTCGAAAGCCAGTTATCAGCCCCAGCATTTT. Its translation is CASSYSKASYQPQHF.

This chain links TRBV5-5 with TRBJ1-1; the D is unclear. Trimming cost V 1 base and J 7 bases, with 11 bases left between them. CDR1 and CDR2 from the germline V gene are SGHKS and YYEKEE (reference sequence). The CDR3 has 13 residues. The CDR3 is CASSLWVLDEAFF. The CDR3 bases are TGTGCCAGCAGCTTGTGGGTATTGGATGAAGCTTTCTTT.

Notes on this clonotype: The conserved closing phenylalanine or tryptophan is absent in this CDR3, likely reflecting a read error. CDR3 region: CASSEWDIRSAFL. In DNA form, the CDR3 reads TGTGCCAGCAGTGAATGGGACATTAGGTCAGCTTTCCTT. The chain carries TRBV2 and TRBJ1-1, with a weak D call TRBD1 (6 bases). The CDR3 is made up of 13 amino acids. Germline V lookup: CDR1 SNHLY, CDR2 FYNNEI. V was trimmed by 2 bases and J by 10 bases, leaving 14 bases between them.

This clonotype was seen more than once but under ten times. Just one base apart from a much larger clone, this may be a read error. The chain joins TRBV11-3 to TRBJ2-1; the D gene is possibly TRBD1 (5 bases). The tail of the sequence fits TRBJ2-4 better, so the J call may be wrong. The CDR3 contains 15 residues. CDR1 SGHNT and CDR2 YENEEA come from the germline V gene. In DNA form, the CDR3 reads TGTGCCAGCAGTTCCTATGACAGAGCCAAAAGCATTCAGTACTTC. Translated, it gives CASSSYDRAKSIQYF.

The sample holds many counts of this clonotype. The CDR3 DNA follows: TGTGCCAGCAGTTCCGGGACTAGCGGGAGGTACGAGCAGTACTTC. Residues: CASSSGTSGRYEQYF. The chain combines TRBV27 with TRBJ2-7, with 15 nucleotides matching TRBD2. The trim removed 4 bases at V and 4 bases at J, leaving 2 bases unmatched. The CDR3 length is 15 residues. Germline CDR1 and CDR2: MNHEY and SMNVEV (reference sequence).

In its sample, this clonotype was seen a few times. The CDR3 region is CSARDWGVGELFF. Here the CDR3 DNA reads TGCAGTGCTAGAGATTGGGGGGTTGGGGAGCTGTTTTTT. The chain combines TRBV20-1 with TRBJ2-2; weak D call: TRBD2 (6 bases). Trimming stripped 0 bases from V and 8 bases from J, with 10 bases between. Germline lookup yields CDR1 DFQATT and CDR2 SNEGSKA (reference sequence). This CDR3 spans 13 amino acids.

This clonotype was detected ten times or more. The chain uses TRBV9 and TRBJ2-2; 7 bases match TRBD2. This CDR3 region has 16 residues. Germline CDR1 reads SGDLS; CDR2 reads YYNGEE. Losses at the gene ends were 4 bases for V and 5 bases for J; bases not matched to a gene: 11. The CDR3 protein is CASSPPGLEGTGELFF. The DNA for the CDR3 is TGTGCCAGCAGCCCGCCCGGACTAGAGGGTACCGGGGAGCTGTTTTTT. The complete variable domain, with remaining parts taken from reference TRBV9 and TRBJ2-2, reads DSGVTQTPKHLITATGQRVTLRCSPRSGDLSVYWYQQSLDQGLQFLIQYYNGEERAKGNILERFSAQQFPDLHSELNLSSLELGDSALYFCASSPPGLEGTGELFFGEGSRLTVL.

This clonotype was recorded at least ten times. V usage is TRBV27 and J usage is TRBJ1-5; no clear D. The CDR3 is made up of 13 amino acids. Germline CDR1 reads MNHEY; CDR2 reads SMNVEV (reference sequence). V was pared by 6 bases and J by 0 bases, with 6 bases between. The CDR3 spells CASSLHSNQPQHF. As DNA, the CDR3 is TGTGCCAGCAGCCTGCATAGCAATCAGCCCCAGCATTTT.

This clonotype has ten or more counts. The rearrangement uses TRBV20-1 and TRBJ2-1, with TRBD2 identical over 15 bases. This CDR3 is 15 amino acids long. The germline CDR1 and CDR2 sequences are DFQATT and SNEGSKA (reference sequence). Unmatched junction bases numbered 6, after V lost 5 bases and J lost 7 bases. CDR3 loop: CSARGLAGGGNEQFF. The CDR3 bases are TGCAGTGCTCGCGGACTAGCGGGAGGGGGAAATGAGCAGTTCTTC.

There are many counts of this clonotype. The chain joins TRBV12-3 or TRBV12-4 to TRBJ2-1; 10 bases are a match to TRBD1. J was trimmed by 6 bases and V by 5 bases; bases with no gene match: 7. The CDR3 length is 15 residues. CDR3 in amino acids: CASSRIRDRGNEQFF. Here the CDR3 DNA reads TGTGCCAGCAGTCGCATCCGGGACAGGGGCAATGAGCAGTTCTTC.

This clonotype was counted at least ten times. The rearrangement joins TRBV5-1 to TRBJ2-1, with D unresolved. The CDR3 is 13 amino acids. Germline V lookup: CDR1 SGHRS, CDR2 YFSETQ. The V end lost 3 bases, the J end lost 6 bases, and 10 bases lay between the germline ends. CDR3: CASSWTPGNEQFF. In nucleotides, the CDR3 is TGCGCCAGCAGCTGGACCCCGGGCAATGAGCAGTTCTTC.

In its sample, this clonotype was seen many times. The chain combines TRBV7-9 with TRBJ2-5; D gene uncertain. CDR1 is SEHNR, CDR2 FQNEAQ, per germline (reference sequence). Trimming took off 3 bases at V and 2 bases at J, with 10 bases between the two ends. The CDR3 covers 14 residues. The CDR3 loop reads CASSLAELQETQYF. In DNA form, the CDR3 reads TGTGCCAGCAGCTTGGCCGAACTTCAAGAGACCCAGTACTTC.

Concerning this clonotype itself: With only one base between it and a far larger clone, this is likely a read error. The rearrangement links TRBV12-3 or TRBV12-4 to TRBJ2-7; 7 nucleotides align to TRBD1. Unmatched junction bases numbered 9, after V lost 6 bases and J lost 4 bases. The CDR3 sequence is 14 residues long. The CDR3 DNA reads TGTGCCAGCAGACCACAGACAGGGCGGTACGAGCAGTACTTC. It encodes CASRPQTGRYEQYF.

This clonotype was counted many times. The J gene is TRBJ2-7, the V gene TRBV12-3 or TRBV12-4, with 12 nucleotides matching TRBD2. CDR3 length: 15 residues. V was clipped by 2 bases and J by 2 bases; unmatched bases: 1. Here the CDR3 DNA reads TGTGCCAGCAGTTTACTAGCGGGAGGGCCCTACGAGCAGTACTTC. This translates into CASSLLAGGPYEQYF.

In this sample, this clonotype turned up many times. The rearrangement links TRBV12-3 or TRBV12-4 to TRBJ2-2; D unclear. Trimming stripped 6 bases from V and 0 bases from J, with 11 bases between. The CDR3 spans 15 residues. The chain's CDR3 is CASRLQIANTGELFF. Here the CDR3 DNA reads TGTGCCAGCAGGTTACAGATCGCGAACACCGGGGAGCTGTTTTTT.

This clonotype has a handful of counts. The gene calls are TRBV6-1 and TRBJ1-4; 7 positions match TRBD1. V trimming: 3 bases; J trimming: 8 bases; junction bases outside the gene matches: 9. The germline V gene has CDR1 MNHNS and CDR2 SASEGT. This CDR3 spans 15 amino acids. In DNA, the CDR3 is TGTGCCAGCAGTGATGAAGGGGGCATGGAAGAAAAACTGTTTTTT. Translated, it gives CASSDEGGMEEKLFF.

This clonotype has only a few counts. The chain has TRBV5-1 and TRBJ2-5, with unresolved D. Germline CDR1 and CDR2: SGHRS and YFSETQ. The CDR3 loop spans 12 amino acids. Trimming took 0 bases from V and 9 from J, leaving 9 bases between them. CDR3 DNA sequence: TGCGCCAGCAGCTTGGAGAATCGGGCCCAGTACTTC. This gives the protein CASSLENRAQYF.

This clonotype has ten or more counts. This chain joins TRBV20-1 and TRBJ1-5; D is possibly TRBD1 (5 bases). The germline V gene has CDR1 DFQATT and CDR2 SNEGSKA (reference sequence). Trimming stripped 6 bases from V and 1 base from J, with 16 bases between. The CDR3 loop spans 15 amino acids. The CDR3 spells CSARMGRGSNQPQHF. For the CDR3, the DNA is TGCAGTGCCAGAATGGGGCGCGGGAGCAATCAGCCCCAGCATTTT.

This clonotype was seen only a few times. The CDR3: CATQIDSGANVLTF. DNA of the CDR3: TGTGCCACCCAAATTGATTCTGGGGCCAACGTCCTGACTTTC. This rearrangement joins TRBV12-3 or TRBV12-4 to TRBJ2-6, with no clear D. Trimming shortened V by 10 bases and J by 1 base, and 11 bases separated the two germline ends. This CDR3 spans 14 amino acids.

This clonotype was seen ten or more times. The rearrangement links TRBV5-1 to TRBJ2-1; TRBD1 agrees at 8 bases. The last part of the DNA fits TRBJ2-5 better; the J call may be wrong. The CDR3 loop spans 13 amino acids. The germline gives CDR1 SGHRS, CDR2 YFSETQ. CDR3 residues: CASNSDREETQYF. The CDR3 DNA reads TGCGCCAGCAACTCGGACAGGGAAGAGACCCAGTACTTC.

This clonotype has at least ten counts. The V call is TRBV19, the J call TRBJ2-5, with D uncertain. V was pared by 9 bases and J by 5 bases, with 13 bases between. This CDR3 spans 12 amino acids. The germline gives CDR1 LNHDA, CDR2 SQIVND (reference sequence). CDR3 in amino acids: CASSTAGETQYF. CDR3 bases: TGTGCCAGCTCAACGGCTGGGGAGACCCAGTACTTC.

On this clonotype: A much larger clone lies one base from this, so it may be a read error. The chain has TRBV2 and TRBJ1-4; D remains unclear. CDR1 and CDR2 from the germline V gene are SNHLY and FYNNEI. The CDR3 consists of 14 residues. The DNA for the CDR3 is TGTGCCAGCAGCTTCGACACTTTTAATGAAAAACTGGTTTTT. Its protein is CASSFDTFNEKLVF.

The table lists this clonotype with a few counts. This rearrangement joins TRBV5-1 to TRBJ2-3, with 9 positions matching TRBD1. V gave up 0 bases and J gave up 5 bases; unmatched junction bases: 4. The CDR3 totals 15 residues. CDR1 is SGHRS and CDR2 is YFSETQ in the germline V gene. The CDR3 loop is CASSLEQGAEDTQYF. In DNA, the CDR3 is TGCGCCAGCAGCTTGGAACAGGGGGCTGAAGATACGCAGTATTTT.